A selection of T cell receptor beta chains follows, all from one sample in a study of blood T cell repertoires in COVID-19. Assay: immunoSEQ multiplex PCR; the TCRdb copy retains only in-frame clones and omits some. The repertoire consists of some 240,000 clones, with nearly 90% occurring once and the leading ten covering roughly 2%. Sequences were obtained from peripheral blood. The receptors derive from a woman between 55 and 75 years old with COVID-19, enrolled during active disease. Each CDR3 is given with its conserved first and last residue. The D gene is left open where the match is weak. Not every row has a clone size; where given, it reads once, few, many or a size class.

clone size: NA
V gene: TRBV29-1
D gene: TRBD1
J gene: TRBJ2-2
CDR3 DNA: TGCAGCGCAGGACAGGGGATTACCACCGGGGAGCTGTTTTTT
CDR3 protein: CSAGQGITTGELFF

clone size: NA
V gene: TRBV4-1
D gene: TRBD2
J gene: TRBJ2-3
CDR3 DNA: TGCGCCAGCAGGCCCACTCCTAGCGGGGCTACGTATACGCAGTATTTT
CDR3 protein: CASRPTPSGATYTQYF

clone size: NA
V gene: TRBV6-5
D gene: NA
J gene: TRBJ1-2
CDR3 DNA: TGTGCCAGCAGTTACTCGAGAGGCGATGGCTACACCTTC
CDR3 protein: CASSYSRGDGYTF

clone size: NA
V gene: TRBV5-1
D gene: TRBD2
J gene: TRBJ2-2
CDR3 DNA: TGCGCCAGCAGCTTGGTAGCGGGGGCCGTTGACGCGAACACCGGGGAGCTGTTTTTT
CDR3 protein: CASSLVAGAVDANTGELFF

clone size: NA
V gene: TRBV3-1/TRBV3-2
D gene: NA
J gene: TRBJ1-1
CDR3 DNA: TGTGCCAGCAGCCAACACCAGGGGACTGAAGCTTTCTTT
CDR3 protein: CASSQHQGTEAFF

clone size: NA
V gene: TRBV9
D gene: NA
J gene: TRBJ1-2
CDR3 DNA: TGTGCCAGCAGCGGATCGGCAGGCGCTGGCTACACCTTC
CDR3 protein: CASSGSAGAGYTF

clone size: NA
V gene: TRBV10-3
D gene: TRBD1
J gene: TRBJ2-7
CDR3 DNA: TGTGCCATCAGTGACGGGGGACAGGGAGGATACGAGCAGTACTTC
CDR3 protein: CAISDGGQGGYEQYF

clone size: once
V gene: TRBV14
D gene: NA
J gene: TRBJ1-4
CDR3 DNA: TGTGCCAGCAGCCAAGTCAGGGAGGGCGAAAAACTGTTTTTT
CDR3 protein: CASSQVREGEKLFF

clone size: few
V gene: TRBV7-8
D gene: TRBD1
J gene: TRBJ1-2
CDR3 DNA: TGTGCCAGCAGCCCTACAGGGGGCGTAGGGGGCTACACCTTC
CDR3 protein: CASSPTGGVGGYTF

clone size: NA
V gene: TRBV7-6
D gene: NA
J gene: TRBJ2-6
CDR3 DNA: TGTGCCAGCAGCTCGTCCAGGGCTTCTGGGGCCAACGTCCTGACTTTC
CDR3 protein: CASSSSRASGANVLTF

clone size: few
V gene: TRBV7-2
D gene: TRBD1
J gene: TRBJ1-2
CDR3 DNA: TGTGCCAGCAGCTGGGGGACAGGGAGGTTCGGCTACACCTTC
CDR3 protein: CASSWGTGRFGYTF

clone size: NA
V gene: TRBV3-1/TRBV3-2
D gene: NA
J gene: TRBJ1-2
CDR3 DNA: TGTGCCAGCAGCCAAGGGGGCAGCCAGTATGGCTACACCTTC
CDR3 protein: CASSQGGSQYGYTF

clone size: NA
V gene: TRBV30
D gene: TRBD1
J gene: TRBJ1-4
CDR3 DNA: TGTGCCTGGAGTAAGGGACAGAGCGAAAAACTGTTTTTT
CDR3 protein: CAWSKGQSEKLFF

clone size: NA
V gene: TRBV6-4
D gene: NA
J gene: TRBJ1-6
CDR3 DNA: TGTGCCAGCAGTGAGTTCCGGGGGAATTCACCCCTCCACTTT
CDR3 protein: CASSEFRGNSPLHF

clone size: NA
V gene: TRBV21-1
D gene: NA
J gene: TRBJ2-3
CDR3 DNA: TGTGCCAGCAGCAAGCTAGCGGGGGGTACAGATACGCAGTATTTT
CDR3 protein: CASSKLAGGTDTQYF

clone size: NA
V gene: TRBV10-3
D gene: TRBD1
J gene: TRBJ1-3
CDR3 DNA: TGTGCCATCAGTGAGTCGAAGGGAGTCAGGGGGAACACCATATATTTT
CDR3 protein: CAISESKGVRGNTIYF

clone size: NA
V gene: TRBV4-2
D gene: TRBD2
J gene: TRBJ2-7
CDR3 DNA: TGTGCCAGCAGCCAGGGACTAGCGGGGGGACGTTACGAGCAGTACTTC
CDR3 protein: CASSQGLAGGRYEQYF

clone size: NA
V gene: TRBV3-1/TRBV3-2
D gene: TRBD1
J gene: TRBJ1-5
CDR3 DNA: TGTGCCAGCAGCCCAGGGGGTAGCAATCAGCCCCAGCATTTT
CDR3 protein: CASSPGGSNQPQHF

clone size: NA
V gene: TRBV27
D gene: TRBD1
J gene: TRBJ1-1
CDR3 DNA: TGTGCCAGCAAAATGGGACAGGGGGACACTGAAGCTTTCTTT
CDR3 protein: CASKMGQGDTEAFF

clone size: NA
V gene: TRBV7-2
D gene: TRBD1
J gene: TRBJ1-1
CDR3 DNA: TGTGCCAGCAGCTTGACAGGGCACCTGAACACTGAAGCTTTCTTT
CDR3 protein: CASSLTGHLNTEAFF

clone size: NA
V gene: TRBV6-6
D gene: TRBD2
J gene: TRBJ2-7
CDR3 DNA: TGTGCCAGCAGTCCCCAACCTGGGACTAGCGGGGGACCCCTCTACGAGCAGTACTTC
CDR3 protein: CASSPQPGTSGGPLYEQYF

clone size: NA
V gene: TRBV4-1
D gene: NA
J gene: TRBJ1-1
CDR3 DNA: TGCGCCAGCAGCCACGCACAGGGTATGGCTTTCTTT
CDR3 protein: CASSHAQGMAFF

clone size: NA
V gene: TRBV5-5
D gene: TRBD1
J gene: TRBJ2-7
CDR3 DNA: TGTGCCAGCAGCGGCCGGACAGGTCCCCTTAGCTCCTACGAGCAGTACTTC
CDR3 protein: CASSGRTGPLSSYEQYF

clone size: NA
V gene: TRBV5-8
D gene: NA
J gene: TRBJ2-3
CDR3 DNA: TGTGCCAGCAGCTATTCAGGGATTAGCACAGATACGCAGTATTTT
CDR3 protein: CASSYSGISTDTQYF

clone size: NA
V gene: TRBV4-2
D gene: NA
J gene: TRBJ2-7
CDR3 DNA: TGTGCCAGCAGCCAAGATGGAGTATCGCTGGTTAGCTTC
CDR3 protein: CASSQDGVSLVSF

clone size: NA
V gene: TRBV19
D gene: TRBD1
J gene: TRBJ1-5
CDR3 DNA: TGTGCCAGTAGTATATCACCCTCCGACAGGGTACAACCCCAGCATTTT
CDR3 protein: CASSISPSDRVQPQHF

clone size: NA
V gene: TRBV6-4
D gene: NA
J gene: TRBJ2-2
CDR3 DNA: TGTGCCAGCAGTCCTTCAACAGGGATCACCGGGGAGCTGTTTTTT
CDR3 protein: CASSPSTGITGELFF

clone size: NA
V gene: TRBV3-1/TRBV3-2
D gene: TRBD1
J gene: TRBJ1-4
CDR3 DNA: TGTGCCAGCAGCCGTATTCCCTGGCGGGACAGGAATGAAAAACTGTTTTTT
CDR3 protein: CASSRIPWRDRNEKLFF

clone size: once
V gene: TRBV2
D gene: NA
J gene: TRBJ1-2
CDR3 DNA: TGTGCCAGCCCGAAATACAAGGGGAAAGGTGGCTACACCTTC
CDR3 protein: CASPKYKGKGGYTF

clone size: NA
V gene: TRBV7-2
D gene: NA
J gene: TRBJ1-2
CDR3 DNA: TGTGCCAGCAGCTTAGCGTTGGCCGCAAGTGCTAACTATGGCTACACCTTC
CDR3 protein: CASSLALAASANYGYTF

clone size: NA
V gene: TRBV3-1/TRBV3-2
D gene: NA
J gene: TRBJ1-3
CDR3 DNA: TGTGCCAGCAGCCAATCCTTGGGCGTCTCTGGAAACACCATATATTTT
CDR3 protein: CASSQSLGVSGNTIYF

clone size: NA
V gene: TRBV7-2
D gene: TRBD1
J gene: TRBJ1-2
CDR3 DNA: TGTGCCAGCAGCTTATCCGGGACAGGGACCTATGGCTACACCTTC
CDR3 protein: CASSLSGTGTYGYTF

clone size: NA
V gene: TRBV6-1
D gene: TRBD2
J gene: TRBJ2-3
CDR3 DNA: TGTGCCAGCAGTGGGGGGGGACGTCCAAGCACAGATACGCAGTATTTT
CDR3 protein: CASSGGGRPSTDTQYF

clone size: NA
V gene: TRBV4-3
D gene: NA
J gene: TRBJ1-6
CDR3 DNA: TGCGCCAGCAGCCTCAGTGTAAGCTCCTATAATTCACCCCTCCACTTT
CDR3 protein: CASSLSVSSYNSPLHF

clone size: NA
V gene: TRBV19
D gene: NA
J gene: TRBJ2-7
CDR3 DNA: TGTGCCAGTAGTCTGACAGGCGGTGCCTACGAGCAGTACTTC
CDR3 protein: CASSLTGGAYEQYF

clone size: NA
V gene: TRBV6-5
D gene: TRBD1
J gene: TRBJ2-1
CDR3 DNA: TGTGCCAGCAGACCGACAGGGACCTACAACAATGAGCAGTTCTTC
CDR3 protein: CASRPTGTYNNEQFF

clone size: NA
V gene: TRBV6-6
D gene: TRBD2
J gene: TRBJ2-3
CDR3 DNA: TGTGCCAGCAACTACCGGGTGGGGTCTAGCGGGGGGAGGAACGATACGCAGTATTTT
CDR3 protein: CASNYRVGSSGGRNDTQYF

clone size: NA
V gene: TRBV10-3
D gene: NA
J gene: TRBJ1-2
CDR3 DNA: TGTGCCATCAAGGGCAGGGATAGGTATGGCTACACCTTC
CDR3 protein: CAIKGRDRYGYTF

clone size: NA
V gene: TRBV3-1/TRBV3-2
D gene: TRBD2
J gene: TRBJ2-1
CDR3 DNA: TGTGCCAGCAGCGCCCGACTAGCGGGGGGGTTCAATGAGCAGTTCTTC
CDR3 protein: CASSARLAGGFNEQFF

clone size: NA
V gene: TRBV5-1
D gene: NA
J gene: TRBJ2-6
CDR3 DNA: TGCGCCAGCAGCTTACAGGGGGCCAACGTCCTGACTTTC
CDR3 protein: CASSLQGANVLTF

clone size: NA
V gene: TRBV6-6
D gene: TRBD2
J gene: TRBJ2-6
CDR3 DNA: TGTGCCAGCAGCTCTCCTACCGGGGGGGCTGGAGCTGGGGCCAACGTCCTGACTTTC
CDR3 protein: CASSSPTGGAGAGANVLTF

clone size: NA
V gene: TRBV9
D gene: NA
J gene: TRBJ2-1
CDR3 DNA: TGTGCCAGCAGCTCAGAGGCGGGGAGGAATGAGCAGTTCTTC
CDR3 protein: CASSSEAGRNEQFF

clone size: NA
V gene: TRBV19
D gene: NA
J gene: TRBJ1-1
CDR3 DNA: TGTGCCAGTAGTATAAGCGTGGGGCAGCTGAACACTGAAGCTTTCTTT
CDR3 protein: CASSISVGQLNTEAFF

clone size: NA
V gene: TRBV7-9
D gene: TRBD1
J gene: TRBJ1-4
CDR3 DNA: TGTGCCAGCAGCTCGTACAGGGGCACTAATGAAAAACTGTTTTTT
CDR3 protein: CASSSYRGTNEKLFF

clone size: NA
V gene: TRBV9
D gene: NA
J gene: TRBJ1-2
CDR3 DNA: TGTGCCAGCAGCCCCGACAGTTTAGGATATGGCTACACCTTC
CDR3 protein: CASSPDSLGYGYTF

clone size: NA
V gene: TRBV5-6
D gene: NA
J gene: TRBJ1-1
CDR3 DNA: TGTGCCAGCAGCTTGGGAGGGATGAACACTGAAGCTTTCTTT
CDR3 protein: CASSLGGMNTEAFF

clone size: NA
V gene: TRBV6-5
D gene: NA
J gene: TRBJ1-5
CDR3 DNA: TGTGCCGCCAGCAGGGGATCCGATCAGCCCCAGCATTTT
CDR3 protein: CAASRGSDQPQHF

clone size: few
V gene: TRBV9
D gene: NA
J gene: TRBJ1-2
CDR3 DNA: TGTGCCAGCAGCGTTGAACCGGGACTGAGTCTTAGTGGGTATGGCTACACCTTC
CDR3 protein: CASSVEPGLSLSGYGYTF

clone size: NA
V gene: TRBV18
D gene: NA
J gene: TRBJ1-6
CDR3 DNA: TGTGCCAGCTCACCGCGGGCGGATTTTAATTCACCCCTCCACTTT
CDR3 protein: CASSPRADFNSPLHF